This T cell receptor (beta chain) originates from a study of identical twins. Each CDR3 protein is one row after TCRdb ran MiXCR on the 5' RACE reads. The sample yields 250,000 to 300,000 distinct CDR3 sequences, around 8% seen once. With V trimmed by 2 bases and J by 5 bases, 8 bases remained unmatched. The germline gives CDR1 SQVTM, CDR2 ANQGSEA. The CDR3 has 15 amino acids. This clonotype has more than one count but fewer than ten. This same sample was also part of a study on yellow fever vaccine responses in identical twins.

The TCR sequence derives from a woman between 18 and 30 years old in good health. V and J are TRBV29-1 and TRBJ2-3; 9 bases align to TRBD2. The sample consisted of CD8+ T cells sorted from blood. The CDR3 DNA is TGCAGCGTTGAAATAGCGGGGGATCAGGGAGATACGCAGTATTTT. Protein: CSVEIAGDQGDTQYF.